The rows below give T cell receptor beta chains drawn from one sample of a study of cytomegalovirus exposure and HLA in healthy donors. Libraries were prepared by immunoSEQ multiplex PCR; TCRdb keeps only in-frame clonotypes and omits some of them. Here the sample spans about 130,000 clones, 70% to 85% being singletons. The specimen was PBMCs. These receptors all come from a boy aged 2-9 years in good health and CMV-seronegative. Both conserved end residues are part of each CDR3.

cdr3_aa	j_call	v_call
CASSRDYGYTF	TRBJ1-2	TRBV4-2
CASSPSRGYTF	TRBJ1-2	TRBV7-9
CAFPRDTAGYTF	TRBJ1-2	TRBV30
CASTALIRSEAFF	TRBJ1-1	TRBV9
CAIRTDSYEQYF	TRBJ2-7	TRBV10-3
CASSWEGRNTDTQYF	TRBJ2-3	TRBV5-5
CASSYKDRGWTEAFF	TRBJ1-1	TRBV6-5
CSVEADSYNEQFF	TRBJ2-1	TRBV29-1
CASTPQAGGAYGYTF	TRBJ1-2	TRBV6-5
CAISESRTGSGNTIYF	TRBJ1-3	TRBV10-3
CASSKQNKNIQYF	TRBJ2-4	TRBV21-1
CASSSVGANTEAFF	TRBJ1-1	TRBV10-1
CASSQGQGGYEQYF	TRBJ2-7	TRBV5-1
CASSLGGWSLANTYNEQFF	TRBJ2-1	TRBV7-8
CAWSRTGGAEKLFF	TRBJ1-4	TRBV30
CASSLRTGASLPTRGGGYTF	TRBJ1-2	TRBV28
CASSLIPQAPEAFF	TRBJ1-1	TRBV5-6
CASSQDEGALNTEAFF	TRBJ1-1	TRBV4-1
CASSLVSNRETEAFF	TRBJ1-1	TRBV5-1
CASTLGPLQEFGEAFF	TRBJ1-1	TRBV19
CASSPYVRGTNTEAFF	TRBJ1-1	TRBV18
CASSPLGLAGGRAGNTGELFF	TRBJ2-2	TRBV18
CSVLKLAGNSEQFF	TRBJ2-1	TRBV29-1
CASSLTSGNTEAFF	TRBJ1-1	TRBV4-1
CASSQRTGGPDTQYF	TRBJ2-3	TRBV23-1
CASSPSGEETQYF	TRBJ2-5	TRBV11-3
CAARTGGDPQPQHF	TRBJ1-5	TRBV6-1
CASSSQREAFPGANVLTF	TRBJ2-6	TRBV13
CATSRVGGRATPPLHF	TRBJ1-6	TRBV15
CASSGSGGATDTQYF	TRBJ2-3	TRBV6-4
CSVVGTGNGYTF	TRBJ1-2	TRBV29-1
CASSSQRGGYTF	TRBJ1-2	TRBV13
CASSLAVPTDTQYF	TRBJ2-3	TRBV5-1
CASSQEWGREKETQYF	TRBJ2-5	TRBV14
CASSTPQGARTEAFF	TRBJ1-1	TRBV27
CASSPPETDNYGYTF	TRBJ1-2	TRBV18
CASSSGQLPYNEQFF	TRBJ2-1	TRBV13
CASSGRGMYTEAFF	TRBJ1-1	TRBV2
CASSLLQGPYSPLHF	TRBJ1-6	TRBV7-6
CASSPGGTSWRDTQYF	TRBJ2-3	TRBV13
CATSGRENYGYTF	TRBJ1-2	TRBV15
CASMPHKPGGTEAFF	TRBJ1-1	TRBV27
CATSDGTSGRAREDTQYF	TRBJ2-3	TRBV15
CASSQQGRTEAFF	TRBJ1-1	TRBV5-1
CASSVGGDRGRGETQYF	TRBJ2-5	TRBV9
CASSSPSGRAFYNEQFF	TRBJ2-1	TRBV7-9
CAWSADKYNEQFF	TRBJ2-1	TRBV30
CASSGLAGGTDTQYF	TRBJ2-3	TRBV6-1
CASGLVPGDGYGYTF	TRBJ1-2	TRBV12-5
CASSQDLGNRYEQYF	TRBJ2-7	TRBV4-1
CASSETRGFIAFF	TRBJ1-1	TRBV5-4
CASSFIGLATYEQYF	TRBJ2-7	TRBV7-2